The clone carrying this TCR beta chain was observed a single time. In the source study's methods: It was from reference gene primer amplification that nucleated cell counts were estimated. This table comes from immunoSEQ multiplex PCR, and its TCRdb copy is limited to in-frame clones, with some not included. V and J calls and clone size are those listed in that table; D and trimming were worked out from the DNA. Found here are just over 15,000 clones, approximately 84% of them singletons; the top ten hold approximately 9.1%. This sample is drawn from a study of blood T cell repertoires in COVID-19. Overall study: Both acute and convalescent COVID-19 samples were obtained from the United States, Italy and Spain. Sample material is recorded as cDNA or gDNA derived from T cells, B-cell-depleted T cells, or PBMCs.

Sequencing was carried out using peripheral blood. This TCR was recovered from a human donor in a cohort sampled during active COVID-19.

The CDR3 DNA is TGTGCCAGTAGTATAGATGGACAGGGGGACTCCGAATATAATTCACCCCTCCACTTT. Translating it yields CASSIDGQGDSEYNSPLHF. The rearrangement joins TRBV19 to TRBJ1-6; 10 nucleotides agree with TRBD1. Germline V gene lookup returns CDR1 LNHDA and CDR2 SQIVND (reference sequence). CDR3 length: 19 amino acids. V was pared by 0 bases and J by 4 bases, with 9 bases of the junction left unmatched.